This TCR beta chain was sequenced during a study of PD-1 blockade in classical Hodgkin lymphoma. Study at large: Intravenous nivolumab at 3 mg/kg was given to patients every 2 weeks.

TCRdb keeps only in-frame clones here, not all; method: immunoSEQ multiplex PCR. The sample consists of over 8,500 clones, about 83% of them appearing once. Regarding the study as a whole: Prior to therapy, complete responders displayed diversity much like that of newly diagnosed patients. Newly diagnosed patients reportedly trailed healthy donors in baseline TCR diversity.

Time point noted: cycle 4 day 1 (C4D1), after 6 weeks of nivolumab. Every patient was affected by relapse after autologous stem cell transplantation, while exposure to brentuximab vedotin was not uniform. This clone was counted a few times. Its antigen is not identified. The sequencing used peripheral blood mononuclear cells (PBMCs), collected before the fourth cycle of nivolumab. This sequence originates from a human donor with classical Hodgkin lymphoma.

The DNA for the CDR3 is TGCGCCAGCAGCCAAGGACCCCCAACAGCGGGGATACAAGAGACCCAGTACTTC. The encoded protein is CASSQGPPTAGIQETQYF. The gene calls are TRBV4-1 and TRBJ2-5; 7 nucleotides agree with TRBD2. The J segment lost 2 bases and the V segment lost 1 base, leaving 13 bases of the junction unmatched. The CDR3 covers 18 residues. The V gene's germline CDR1 is MGHRA and CDR2 YSYEKL.